This TCR beta chain is drawn from a study of blood T cell repertoires in COVID-19. About the study: Italy, Spain and the United States were the sources of the convalescent and acute COVID-19 samples. T cells, B-cell-depleted T cells, or PBMCs provided the cDNA or gDNA that served as material.

Germline V gives CDR1 SGHTA, CDR2 FQGTGA. This CDR3 contains 15 residues. The V gene end was trimmed by 3 bases and the J gene end by 0 bases; junction bases not matched to a gene: 2. Original processing notes: Amplified reference gene primers provided the basis for estimating nucleated cell counts. The repertoire was sequenced with immunoSEQ multiplex PCR; TCRdb's copy has only in-frame clones and lacks some. V, J and clone size reflect that table, while D and trimming were determined from the DNA. Here the sample spans roughly 200,000 clones, roughly 80% being singletons. Sequencing was carried out using peripheral blood. This sequence was found in a man aged 60 to 75 with acute or convalescent COVID-19. The chain combines TRBV7-3 with TRBJ2-1, with 7 positions matching TRBD2. For the CDR3, the DNA is TGTGCCAGCAGCTTTCTAGCGGACTCCTACAATGAGCAGTTCTTC. This codes for CASSFLADSYNEQFF.